This TCR beta chain derives from a study of blood T cell repertoires in COVID-19. The overall study: The origin of the acute and convalescent COVID-19 samples was the United States, Italy and Spain. PBMCs, B-cell-depleted T cells, or T cells were the source of the cDNA or gDNA that made up the material.

Source study methods: Estimates of nucleated cell counts were drawn from the amplification of reference gene primers. The table came from immunoSEQ multiplex PCR; TCRdb's copy has only in-frame clones and leaves some out. The V and J calls and the clone size are those of that table, but D and trimming were determined from the DNA. The sample includes tens of thousands of clones, under 90% of them seen just once. The CDR3 is made up of 14 amino acids. The germline V and J ends were trimmed by 0 bases and 1 base, with 7 bases remaining between them. Germline loops: CDR1 SGHRS, CDR2 YFSETQ. Sequenced sample: peripheral blood. The chain is built from TRBV5-1 and TRBJ1-1, with D possibly TRBD1 on 5 matching bases. The TCR comes from a man in his 70s with active or convalescent COVID-19. The DNA for the CDR3 is TGCGCCAGCAGCTTGGACAGGAGGAACACTGAAGCTTTCTTT. Translating it yields CASSLDRRNTEAFF.